The rows below give T cell receptor beta chains drawn from one sample of a study of CD8+ T cells in alopecia areata. TCRdb's table, derived via immunoSEQ multiplex PCR, lists solely in-frame clones and lacks some. The table shows approximately 280,000 clones, with roughly 50% occurring only once. Material: CD4+ T cells sorted from blood, obtained at week 24, from a patient treated with tofacitinib. These receptors originate from a human donor with alopecia areata. The conserved cysteine and the conserved F or W are not part of the CDR3 here.

v_gene	j_gene	CDR3aa
TRBV9	TRBJ2-3	ASSVTLAGNTDTQY
TRBV18	TRBJ1-2	ASSPPGTGDGYT
TRBV5-4	TRBJ2-5	ASSFVDREETQY
TRBV10-3	TRBJ2-4	AISESTGLLAKNIQY
TRBV29-1	TRBJ2-7	STGTGSGYEQY
TRBV7-8	TRBJ1-2	ASSLGRSYGYT
TRBV28	TRBJ1-5	ASRARTGKSNQPQH
TRBV7-9	TRBJ2-7	ASSQPRGSLDYEQY
TRBV29-1	TRBJ2-3	SVYGGATDTQY
TRBV4-2	TRBJ2-5	ASSLSGGTEETQY
TRBV2	TRBJ1-5	ASSLRDSTQH
TRBV5-1	TRBJ2-6	ASRQGILSGANVLT
TRBV29-1	TRBJ2-7	SVGGYEQY
TRBV6-6	TRBJ2-3	ASSYSQGRGDTQY
TRBV30	TRBJ2-3	AWKGGTSTDTQY
TRBV9	TRBJ2-1	ASSVATGLAGNEQF
TRBV5-1	TRBJ1-2	ASSPRGSYGYT
TRBV5-1	TRBJ2-3	ASSLDPGQTDTQY
TRBV10-2	TRBJ1-2	ASSPGQNYGYT
TRBV7-9	TRBJ1-6	ASSPSSYNSPLH
TRBV7-9	TRBJ2-6	ASTPGRTSGANVLT
TRBV28	TRBJ1-1	ASSLRNTEAF
TRBV25-1	TRBJ1-2	ASSAAGGVYGYT
TRBV5-8	TRBJ1-1	ASTTRPFIINTEAF
TRBV5-1	TRBJ2-3	ASSLVPASGVDTQY
TRBV7-2	TRBJ2-7	ASRDPSGGVKEQY
TRBV5-4	TRBJ2-5	ASSLGRLAGALTETQY
TRBV25-1	TRBJ1-2	ASRQTGGEHGYT
TRBV28	TRBJ2-4	ASSPPGQAGIQY
TRBV5-6	TRBJ1-2	ASSKDRAGYT
TRBV30	TRBJ1-5	AWSSGQYSNQPQH
TRBV4-1	TRBJ1-1	ASSQDRGGMNTEAF
TRBV29-1	TRBJ2-7	SVDGLDEQY
TRBV27	TRBJ1-5	ASRTLGGGVGPQH
TRBV28	TRBJ2-5	ASRSAGRETQY
TRBV11-1	TRBJ2-5	ASSSRDPETQY
TRBV27	TRBJ1-1	ASSQRNTEAF
TRBV23-1	TRBJ1-2	ASTGGGRPSYGYT
TRBV7-2	TRBJ1-2	ASSLFTSGQGYGYT
TRBV20-1	TRBJ2-5	SANTHGTQY
TRBV2	TRBJ1-2	ASRDRTGINYGYT
TRBV29-1	TRBJ2-7	SVRDSYYEQY
TRBV10-3	TRBJ2-3	AISATVYTDTQY
TRBV4-1	TRBJ1-2	ASSQEGQHYGYT
TRBV29-1	TRBJ2-1	SVDEEGVYNEQF
TRBV4-2	TRBJ2-6	ASSQVGLAGDSGANVLT
TRBV6-5	TRBJ2-7	ASRPGGRGEQY
TRBV4-1	TRBJ2-4	ASSLRYPQPLAKNIQY
TRBV7-2	TRBJ2-1	ASSSSGFEQF
TRBV5-4	TRBJ2-1	ASSLDRLGLARGGEQF
TRBV4-1	TRBJ2-1	ASSQAPSGSSYNEQF
TRBV30	TRBJ2-2	AWSARSRLTGELF
TRBV29-1	TRBJ2-7	SVEQGNGPYEQY
TRBV10-3	TRBJ1-6	AISDSRPERYNSPLH